One and the same sample provided the 27 T cell receptor beta chains below, sequenced in a study of cytomegalovirus exposure and HLA in healthy donors. PCR primers comprised 60 Vbeta and 13 Jbeta primers. Data came from immunoSEQ multiplex PCR; TCRdb stores just in-frame clones and leaves some out. Of 100,000 to 150,000 clones detected, 55% to 75% appear once; the ten largest clones hold less than 4.5%. Material for sequencing was PBMCs. The receptors derive from a man between 25 and 39 years old in good health and CMV-seronegative.

V usage is TRBV2 and J usage is TRBJ2-7; TRBD2 agrees at 7 bases. The junction had 5 bases not matched to a gene; V was cut back by 4 bases and J by 2 bases. The CDR3 contains 14 residues. The germline V gene has CDR1 SNHLY and CDR2 FYNNEI. Here the CDR3 reads CASSGAGRAYEQYF. The CDR3 bases are TGTGCCAGCAGTGGTGCAGGGAGGGCCTACGAGCAGTACTTC.

The V gene is TRBV29-1, the J gene TRBJ1-4, with TRBD1 matching over 7 bases. This CDR3 is built from 13 residues. The trim removed 6 bases at V and 4 bases at J, leaving 5 bases unmatched. In germline, CDR1 is SQVTM, CDR2 ANQGSEA. This chain's CDR3 is CSVTGVGNEKLFF. In DNA, the CDR3 is TGCAGCGTCACAGGGGTCGGTAATGAAAAACTGTTTTTT.

This chain joins TRBV4-2 and TRBJ2-5, with D possibly being TRBD2 (5 bases). Per germline, CDR1 LGHNA and CDR2 YNFKEQ. V was pared by 3 bases and J by 5 bases, with 10 bases between. The CDR3 runs to 13 residues. The chain's CDR3 is CASSHPGGETQYF. The CDR3, as DNA: TGTGCCAGCAGCCATCCGGGCGGGGAGACCCAGTACTTC.

CDR3 nucleotides: TGCGCCAGCAGCCAAGACCTAGCACAGACGATCTCTGGAAACACCATATATTTT. Translating it yields CASSQDLAQTISGNTIYF. The chain carries TRBV4-1 and TRBJ1-3; no clear D gene. The CDR3 totals 18 residues. Germline CDR1 is MGHRA and CDR2 is YSYEKL. V lost 0 bases and J 0 bases, leaving 15 bases between the germline ends.

This clone has only a few counts. The chain carries TRBV4-3 and TRBJ2-3, with 9 bases fitting TRBD1. V shed 2 bases, J shed 4 bases, and the junction held 7 bases outside the gene matches. Per germline, CDR1 LGHNA and CDR2 YSLEER. The CDR3 sequence is 16 residues long. CDR3: CASSQRDRAFADTQYF. CDR3 coding DNA: TGCGCCAGCAGCCAACGGGACAGGGCTTTTGCAGATACGCAGTATTTT.

The chain employs TRBV28 and TRBJ2-3; the match to TRBD2 covers 12 bases. J gave up 5 bases and V 7 bases, and 7 bases lay outside the gene matches. Per germline, CDR1 MDHEN and CDR2 SYDVKM. The CDR3 spans 15 residues. The CDR3 loop is CASTPSGGVLDTQYF. Written as DNA, the CDR3 is TGTGCCAGCACCCCTAGCGGGGGGGTATTAGATACGCAGTATTTT.

This chain links TRBV6-1 with TRBJ2-7; 11 nucleotides agree with TRBD1. J lost 3 bases, V lost 2 bases, and 3 bases had no gene match. The germline gives CDR1 MNHNS, CDR2 SASEGT. CDR3 length: 15 amino acids. Here the CDR3 DNA reads TGTGCCAGCAGTGAAACCGGGACAGGGGGCTACGAGCAGTACTTC. Its protein is CASSETGTGGYEQYF.

The rearrangement links TRBV5-4 to TRBJ2-7, with 10 bases identical to TRBD2. Germline-derived CDR1 and CDR2 are SGHNT and YYREEE (reference sequence). J lost 3 bases, V lost 3 bases, and 6 bases had no gene match. This CDR3 spans 15 amino acids. CDR3 region: CASSSRLAGGYEQYF. The DNA of the CDR3 is TGTGCCAGCAGCTCTAGACTAGCGGGTGGCTACGAGCAGTACTTC. Using reference TRBV5-4 and TRBJ2-7 for the parts outside the CDR3, the full variable domain is ETGVTQSPTHLIKTRGQQVTLRCSSQSGHNTVSWYQQALGQGPQFIFQYYREEENGRGNFPPRFSGLQFPNYSSELNVNALELDDSALYLCASSSRLAGGYEQYFGPGTRLTVT.

This CDR3 reads CASRITGQGTNYGYTF. The CDR3 bases are TGTGCCAGCAGGATTACGGGACAGGGTACCAACTATGGCTACACCTTC. The chain uses TRBV28 and TRBJ1-2; 9 bases are a match to TRBD1. Germline CDR1 reads MDHEN; CDR2 reads SYDVKM. The length of the CDR3 is 16 residues. The V and J ends lost 6 bases and 2 bases, in that order; junction bases with no gene match: 10.

The chain joins TRBV10-2 to TRBJ1-2, with D possibly being TRBD1 (6 bases). V lost 9 bases, J lost 3 bases, and 14 bases lay in between. The V gene's germline CDR1 is WSHSY and CDR2 SAAADI. This CDR3 contains 13 residues. The CDR3 DNA is TGCGCCAGTAAAGATCCAGGGGACTATGGCTACACCTTC. This translates into CASKDPGDYGYTF.

The chain joins TRBV6-5 to TRBJ2-5; 10 bases map to TRBD2. Looked up from germline, CDR1 is MNHEY and CDR2 is SVGAGI. V dropped 1 base and J dropped 5; count of bases not matched to a gene: 7. The CDR3 contains 16 residues. Written as DNA, the CDR3 is TGTGCCAGCAGTTACTACGGGACTAGCGCTACGGAGACCCAGTACTTC. Translation: CASSYYGTSATETQYF.

This clone has only a few counts. The chain uses TRBV28 and TRBJ1-4; D may be TRBD1 (5 bases). The V and J ends lost 11 bases and 4 bases respectively, with 11 bases between them. The CDR3 runs 12 residues. Germline V CDR1 and CDR2: MDHEN, SYDVKM. CDR3 residues: CASGLINEKLFF. In DNA form, the CDR3 reads TGTGCCTCGGGACTTATTAATGAAAAACTGTTTTTT.

This clone was counted a single time. V is TRBV27 and J is TRBJ2-1; the match to TRBD2 covers 15 bases. CDR3 length equals 19 residues. In germline, CDR1 is MNHEY, CDR2 SMNVEV (reference sequence). The trim removed 5 bases at V and 1 base at J, leaving 9 bases unmatched. The DNA of the CDR3 is TGTGCCAGCAGTGTTAGGACTAGCGGGGGGGGCACTTCCTACAATGAGCAGTTCTTC. It yields the protein CASSVRTSGGGTSYNEQFF.

V usage is TRBV19 and J usage is TRBJ2-1; the match to TRBD1 covers 9 bases. The CDR3 consists of 15 residues. In germline, CDR1 is LNHDA, CDR2 SQIVND (reference sequence). V dropped 4 bases and J dropped 8; count of bases not matched to a gene: 9. This CDR3 reads CASSNTGTGWDEQFF. The CDR3 bases are TGTGCCAGTAGTAATACTGGGACAGGGTGGGATGAGCAGTTCTTC.

The chain links TRBV2 to TRBJ1-5; weak D call: TRBD1 (6 bases). The V gene lost 3 bases and the J gene lost 3 bases, with 12 bases spanning the gap. CDR1 and CDR2 (germline): SNHLY, FYNNEI. This CDR3 has 15 residues. DNA of the CDR3: TGTGCCAGCAGTGAGACGAGGGGGTCCAATCAGCCCCAGCATTTT. It yields the protein CASSETRGSNQPQHF. Complete variable domain (other parts from reference TRBV2 and TRBJ1-5): EPEVTQTPSHQVTQMGQEVILRCVPISNHLYFYWYRQILGQKVEFLVSFYNNEISEKSEIFDDQFSVERPDGSNFTLKIRSTKLEDSAMYFCASSETRGSNQPQHFGDGTRLSIL.

The V and J genes are TRBV15 and TRBJ2-7; weak D call: TRBD1 (7 bases). Germline CDR1 reads LNHNV; CDR2 reads YYDKDF (reference sequence). The CDR3 is 15 amino acids. Trimming took 1 base from V and 2 from J, leaving 12 bases between them. CDR3 nucleotide sequence: TGTGCCACCAGCAGAGGCAGGGGGGTTACCTACGAGCAGTACTTC. Amino acids: CATSRGRGVTYEQYF.

The rearrangement joins TRBV4-3 to TRBJ1-1; weak D call: TRBD1 (5 bases). CDR3 length: 14 residues. V was pared by 1 base and J by 4 bases, with 10 bases between. Germline V CDR1 and CDR2: LGHNA, YSLEER. CDR3 DNA: TGCGCCAGCAGCCAAGTGAAAGGGGTCACTGAAGCTTTCTTT. Encoded protein: CASSQVKGVTEAFF.

This chain joins TRBV27 and TRBJ2-3; the match to TRBD2 covers 8 bases. The CDR3 is 15 amino acids. CDR1 MNHEY and CDR2 SMNVEV come from the germline V gene (reference sequence). The ends lost 3 bases at V and 4 bases at J; junction bases unmatched: 6. The chain's CDR3 is CASSFTGGAPDTQYF. DNA of the CDR3: TGTGCCAGCAGTTTTACCGGGGGGGCCCCAGATACGCAGTATTTT.

CDR3 amino acids: CASSPSRTQYF. The DNA for the CDR3 is TGTGCCAGCAGCCCGAGTCGTACGCAGTATTTT. The chain carries TRBV6-6 and TRBJ2-3; D is unresolved. Deletions cut 6 bases from V and 8 bases from J, with 9 bases between. The germline CDR1 and CDR2 sequences are MNHNY and SVGAGI (reference sequence). This CDR3 spans 11 amino acids.

This sequence joins TRBV7-2 and TRBJ2-5; 8 bases align to TRBD2. The V segment lost 0 bases and the J segment 3 bases; nucleotides outside the gene matches: 3. This CDR3 comprises 15 residues. Germline V CDR1 and CDR2: SGHTA, FQGNSA. The CDR3 spells CASSLAAGVEETQYF. In nucleotides, the CDR3 is TGTGCCAGCAGCTTAGCAGCGGGGGTGGAAGAGACCCAGTACTTC.

The rearrangement uses TRBV29-1 and TRBJ1-2; TRBD1 matches 7 bases. The J segment lost 8 bases and the V segment lost 0 bases, leaving 9 bases of the junction unmatched. The germline V gene has CDR1 SQVTM and CDR2 ANQGSEA. The length of the CDR3 is 14 residues. CDR3 DNA sequence: TGCAGCGTTGAAGACCTGACAGGGAAAGACGGCTACACCTTC. Protein sequence: CSVEDLTGKDGYTF.

The CDR3 spells CASGLTGTNYGYTF. CDR3 in DNA: TGTGCTAGTGGGCTGACAGGGACTAACTATGGCTACACCTTC. This chain links TRBV12-5 with TRBJ1-2; TRBD1 matches 7 bases. The germline gives CDR1 LGHNT, CDR2 FRNRAP. The V and J ends lost 6 bases and 0 bases, in that order; junction bases with no gene match: 4. This CDR3 spans 14 amino acids.

The chain combines TRBV15 with TRBJ2-1, with 9 bases lining up with TRBD1. The CDR3 length is 15 residues. The V and J ends lost 3 bases and 5 bases, in that order; junction bases with no gene match: 5. Germline lookup yields CDR1 LNHNV and CDR2 YYDKDF (reference sequence). CDR3 residues: CATSRPGQGDNEQFF. DNA of the CDR3: TGTGCCACCAGCAGGCCGGGACAGGGAGACAATGAGCAGTTCTTC.

Note on this clone: Other DNA sequences of this sample code for an identical CDR3. This rearrangement joins TRBV30 to TRBJ2-1; TRBD2 matches 15 bases. V shed 2 bases and J 14 bases; nucleotides not matched to a gene: 7. Per germline, CDR1 GTSNPN and CDR2 SVGIG (reference sequence). CDR3 length equals 14 residues. As DNA, the CDR3 is TGTGCCTGGAGTAGAGGACTAGCGGGGGGGCCGAAGTTCTTC. Its translation: CAWSRGLAGGPKFF. The whole variable domain, filled in from reference TRBV30 and TRBJ2-1, reads SQTIHQWPATLVQPVGSPLSLECTVEGTSNPNLYWYRQAAGRGLQLLFYSVGIGQISSEVPQNLSASRPQDRQFILSSKKLLLSDSGFYLCAWSRGLAGGPKFFGPGTRLTVL.

The chain carries TRBV2 and TRBJ1-2, with D hard to call. CDR1 is SNHLY, CDR2 FYNNEI, per germline. V lost 11 bases and J lost 4, with 20 bases in between. CDR3 length: 14 residues. CDR3 DNA: TGTGCCGGAGCTGTGCTTATGGGTGGCTATGGCTACACCTTC. Amino acid sequence: CAGAVLMGGYGYTF. Based on the CDR3 plus reference TRBV2 and TRBJ1-2, the full variable domain is EPEVTQTPSHQVTQMGQEVILRCVPISNHLYFYWYRQILGQKVEFLVSFYNNEISEKSEIFDDQFSVERPDGSNFTLKIRSTKLEDSAMYFCAGAVLMGGYGYTFGSGTRLTVV.

This clone appeared once. The chain employs TRBV5-4 and TRBJ2-2, with 9 bases that match TRBD2. This CDR3 region has 15 residues. V lost 4 bases and J lost 5; bases outside the gene matches: 6. Germline CDR1 is SGHNT and CDR2 is YYREEE (reference sequence). This CDR3 reads CASSPGLAETGELFF. The CDR3 DNA sequence: TGTGCCAGCAGCCCGGGACTAGCAGAGACCGGGGAGCTGTTTTTT. Full variable domain (remainder filled in from reference TRBV5-4 and TRBJ2-2): ETGVTQSPTHLIKTRGQQVTLRCSSQSGHNTVSWYQQALGQGPQFIFQYYREEENGRGNFPPRFSGLQFPNYSSELNVNALELDDSALYLCASSPGLAETGELFFGEGSRLTVL.

The chain uses TRBV19 and TRBJ1-6; the D gene is possibly TRBD1 (5 bases). The CDR3 is 15 residues long. V was clipped by 5 bases and J by 9 bases, with 17 bases between them. From germline, CDR1 is LNHDA and CDR2 SQIVND (reference sequence). The CDR3 bases are TGTGCCAGTAGTCCCATGGGGCAGGGCGGTTCACCCCTCCACTTT. This codes for CASSPMGQGGSPLHF.